The clone carrying this T cell receptor beta chain was seen only once. This entry comes from a study of cytomegalovirus exposure and HLA in healthy donors. Researchers ran the PCR with 60 Vbeta and 13 Jbeta primers. Some clones are missing from TCRdb's copy, which holds only in-frame ones; the method was immunoSEQ multiplex PCR. This sample has about 78,000 clones, with about 78% found just once. The sequencing input was PBMCs. This sequence was found in a male donor in good health and CMV-seronegative.

CDR3 sequence reads: CASSFQGTQETQYF. The DNA of the CDR3 is TGCGCCAGCAGCTTTCAGGGGACCCAAGAGACCCAGTACTTC. The chain recombines TRBV5-1 with TRBJ2-5; a weak D match, TRBD1 (6 bases). Trimming removed 2 bases at V and 1 base at J, with 9 bases between. The CDR3 covers 14 residues. The germline V gene encodes CDR1 SGHRS and CDR2 YFSETQ.